Shown below are 23 T cell receptor beta chains from a single sample sequenced in a study of shared T cell receptors in the human thymus. The assay was immunoSEQ multiplex PCR, and TCRdb's table has in-frame clones only and misses some. The table shows 500,000 to 750,000 clones, with 88% occurring only once. These data are also associated with another study on human thymus T cells.

The sample taken for sequencing was thymocytes. Receptor source: a boy younger than two with a congenital heart defect.

The chain joins TRBV27 to TRBJ1-5; TRBD1 might be the D (5 bases). Germline CDR1 is MNHEY and CDR2 is SMNVEV (reference sequence). CDR3 length: 19 amino acids. Trimming took off 0 bases at V and 6 bases at J, with 24 bases between the two ends. CDR3 sequence (DNA): TGTGCCAGCAGTTTATCGGGATGGGAAGGGCAGGGCTCGCGTCAGCCCCAGCATTTT. Translated: CASSLSGWEGQGSRQPQHF.

The chain joins TRBV5-6 to TRBJ1-4; D gene uncertain. The V end lost 3 bases, the J end lost 8 bases, and 17 bases lay between the germline ends. The CDR3 sequence is 15 residues long. Germline lookup yields CDR1 SGHDT and CDR2 YYEEEE. The chain's CDR3 is CASSSRETPTEKLFF. The CDR3 DNA reads as TGTGCCAGCAGCTCCCGGGAGACCCCGACCGAAAAACTGTTTTTT. Drawing the rest from reference TRBV5-6 and TRBJ1-4, the complete variable domain is DAGVTQSPTHLIKTRGQQVTLRCSPKSGHDTVSWYQQALGQGPQFIFQYYEEEERQRGNFPDRFSGHQFPNYSSELNVNALLLGDSALYLCASSSRETPTEKLFFGSGTQLSVL.

For the CDR3, the DNA is TGTGCCAGCAGCCCGGCCCGGGACAGATACGAGCAGTACTTC. Its protein product is CASSPARDRYEQYF. The rearrangement joins TRBV13 to TRBJ2-5; TRBD1 matches 7 bases. The J call is in doubt because the DNA end fits TRBJ2-7 better. Germline assignment: CDR1 PRHDT and CDR2 FYEKMQ (reference sequence). The CDR3 consists of 14 residues.

The chain recombines TRBV6-5 with TRBJ2-7; 7 bases agree with TRBD2. From germline, CDR1 is MNHEY and CDR2 SVGAGI. The CDR3 length is 14 residues. Germline trimming cut 4 bases from V and 2 bases from J; bases unmatched to any gene: 5. DNA of the CDR3: TGTGCCAGCAGTTTCACTAGCGCACCCTACGAGCAGTACTTC. Protein product: CASSFTSAPYEQYF.

The rearrangement joins TRBV19 to TRBJ2-4; possible D gene TRBD2, 5 bases. Germline lookup yields CDR1 LNHDA and CDR2 SQIVND (reference sequence). Trimming cost V 10 bases and J 0 bases, with 25 bases left between them. The CDR3 consists of 18 residues. CDR3 coding DNA: TGTGCCACCAAAGCGGCGGGTTTGGGTCCGTTAGCCAAAAACATTCAGTACTTC. Translation: CATKAAGLGPLAKNIQYF.

The chain combines TRBV4-2 with TRBJ2-2, with D possibly being TRBD2 (5 bases). Trimming pared 7 bases from V and 2 bases from J, leaving 17 bases between. Germline CDR1 is LGHNA and CDR2 is YNFKEQ. This CDR3 comprises 16 residues. The CDR3 nucleotides read TGTGCCAGCACCCCCCGAGCGGAAAAAAACACCGGGGAGCTGTTTTTT. The encoded protein is CASTPRAEKNTGELFF.

This chain joins TRBV18 and TRBJ2-7; 16 bases are a match to TRBD2. V lost 3 bases, J lost 5 bases, and 25 bases stayed unmatched. In germline, CDR1 is KGHSH, CDR2 LQKENI. The CDR3 has 23 amino acids. CDR3: CASSPPGQGLAGGPVWGNNEQYF. Here the CDR3 DNA reads TGTGCCAGCTCACCCCCGGGACAGGGACTAGCGGGAGGGCCAGTTTGGGGGAATAACGAGCAGTACTTC.

The chain recombines TRBV30 with TRBJ2-2; no firm D call. The V end lost 4 bases, the J end lost 6 bases, and 9 bases lay between the germline ends. The CDR3 is 12 residues long. The germline V gene has CDR1 GTSNPN and CDR2 SVGIG (reference sequence). As DNA, the CDR3 is TGTGCCTGGACCCGTGGAGCCGGGGAGCTGTTTTTT. It encodes CAWTRGAGELFF.

CDR3 loop: CASSHPGTETFTDTQYF. The CDR3 DNA follows: TGCGCCAGCAGCCACCCCGGGACAGAGACCTTCACAGATACGCAGTATTTT. The chain links TRBV4-1 to TRBJ2-3; 7 bases are shared with TRBD1. The ends lost 3 bases at V and 2 bases at J; junction bases unmatched: 11. Per the germline V gene, CDR1 is MGHRA and CDR2 is YSYEKL. This CDR3 comprises 17 residues.

This chain connects TRBV6-6 to TRBJ2-7; 8 bases are shared with TRBD1. Unmatched junction bases numbered 7, after V lost 0 bases and J lost 3 bases. This CDR3 has 16 amino acids. Germline V gives CDR1 MNHNY, CDR2 SVGAGI (reference sequence). The CDR3: CASSYSTGVRVYEQYF. For the CDR3, the DNA is TGTGCCAGCAGTTACTCGACAGGGGTGAGGGTCTACGAGCAGTACTTC.

The chain has TRBV14 and TRBJ1-1, with D possibly TRBD1 on 6 matching bases. Germline values: CDR1 SGHDN, CDR2 FVKESK. This CDR3 has 15 residues. V was cut by 0 bases and J by 6 bases, with 14 bases left in between. In DNA, the CDR3 is TGTGCCAGCAGCCAAGATCGACAGGCCCGAGCTGAAGCTTTCTTT. This codes for CASSQDRQARAEAFF.

The chain recombines TRBV2 with TRBJ2-2; 9 bases agree with TRBD2. The germline CDR1 and CDR2 sequences are SNHLY and FYNNEI. J gave up 4 bases and V 7 bases, and 13 bases lay outside the gene matches. The CDR3 spans 17 residues. CDR3 bases: TGTGCCAGCAAGGCTAGCGGGACACTGACGGCCACCGGGGAGCTGTTTTTT. This encodes CASKASGTLTATGELFF.

The chain combines TRBV7-6 with TRBJ2-3; 7 bases fit TRBD2. The CDR3 contains 18 residues. Trimming removed 0 bases from V and 3 bases from J; junction bases left unmatched: 12. Germline V lookup: CDR1 SGHVS, CDR2 FNYEAQ. The CDR3 loop is CASSLAPVVRERTDTQYF. The CDR3 DNA reads as TGTGCCAGCAGCTTAGCGCCGGTCGTGCGGGAGAGGACAGATACGCAGTATTTT.

This clone was recorded a few times. The rearrangement uses TRBV4-3 and TRBJ2-3; the D gene is possibly TRBD1 (5 bases). Per the germline V gene, CDR1 is LGHNA and CDR2 is YSLEER. The V gene lost 2 bases and the J gene lost 5 bases, with 14 bases spanning the gap. This CDR3 contains 15 residues. The CDR3 sequence: CASSQCIWGLDTQYF. The CDR3 DNA reads TGCGCCAGCAGCCAATGTATCTGGGGCTTAGATACGCAGTATTTT.

The CDR3 DNA sequence: TGTGCCAGCAATAGAGTGCAAGAGACCCAGTACTTC. Its translation: CASNRVQETQYF. The rearrangement joins TRBV7-9 to TRBJ2-5; unclear D gene. CDR3 length equals 12 residues. The V gene's germline CDR1 is SEHNR and CDR2 FQNEAQ (reference sequence). Trimming took off 7 bases at V and 2 bases at J, with 8 bases between the two ends.

The J gene is TRBJ2-2, the V gene TRBV30; 8 positions match TRBD2. Losses at the gene ends were 2 bases for V and 4 bases for J; bases not matched to a gene: 21. Looked up from germline, CDR1 is GTSNPN and CDR2 is SVGIG (reference sequence). The CDR3 spans 20 residues. The CDR3 bases are TGTGCCTGGAGTCCCTACTCTCCAGCGGGAGCCCGTACGGGCACCGGGGAGCTGTTTTTT. It specifies CAWSPYSPAGARTGTGELFF.

The chain links TRBV5-3 to TRBJ2-7; D perhaps matches TRBD1 (5 bases). TRBV5-3 is reported as an ORF; its role is uncertain. With 4 bases removed from V and 4 bases from J, the gap between germline ends came to 21 bases. The CDR3 has 16 amino acids. Written as DNA, the CDR3 is TGTGCCAGAAGCAGGGGCCTTTACGCTAGGATGTACGAGCAGTACTTC. Protein sequence: CARSRGLYARMYEQYF.

This clone was counted once. CDR3 amino acids: CSAYLVDEQYF. CDR3 sequence (DNA): TGCAGTGCTTATCTAGTGGACGAGCAGTACTTC. The J gene is TRBJ2-7, the V gene TRBV20-1; no clear D gene. The CDR3 is made up of 11 amino acids. Trimming removed 5 bases at V and 5 bases at J, with 10 bases between. Germline values: CDR1 DFQATT, CDR2 SNEGSKA (reference sequence).

The chain recombines TRBV4-3 with TRBJ2-1; 8 nucleotides line up with TRBD2. Germline CDR1 LGHNA, CDR2 YSLEER. V gave up 4 bases and J gave up 6 bases; unmatched junction bases: 26. CDR3 length: 21 amino acids. The CDR3 sequence: CASSLEGGSGSEGPILNEQFF. The DNA for the CDR3 is TGCGCCAGCAGCCTCGAGGGGGGGAGCGGGAGTGAAGGGCCAATCCTCAATGAGCAGTTCTTC.

The chain employs TRBV28 and TRBJ1-1, with a possible D match to TRBD1 (5 bases). V was trimmed by 4 bases and J by 1 base, leaving 10 bases between them. Germline V CDR1 and CDR2: MDHEN, SYDVKM. CDR3 size: 14 residues. CDR3: CASSSSRENTEAFF. The DNA of the CDR3 is TGTGCCAGCAGTTCATCCAGGGAGAACACTGAAGCTTTCTTT. The full variable domain, in which reference TRBV28 and TRBJ1-1 provide the parts outside the CDR3, is DVKVTQSSRYLVKRTGEKVFLECVQDMDHENMFWYRQDPGLGLRLIYFSYDVKMKEKGDIPEGYSVSREKKERFSLILESASTNQTSMYLCASSSSRENTEAFFGQGTRLTVV.

This chain joins TRBV28 and TRBJ2-3, with D perhaps TRBD1 (7 bases). V dropped 0 bases and J dropped 3 bases, with 13 bases sitting between them. The CDR3 covers 16 residues. Germline V gene sequence: CDR1 MDHEN, CDR2 SYDVKM. The DNA of the CDR3 is TGTGCCAGCAGTTTATGCAGGGGGGCGTCGACAGATACGCAGTATTTT. Translating it yields CASSLCRGASTDTQYF. Combining the CDR3 with reference TRBV28 and TRBJ2-3 gives the whole variable domain DVKVTQSSRYLVKRTGEKVFLECVQDMDHENMFWYRQDPGLGLRLIYFSYDVKMKEKGDIPEGYSVSREKKERFSLILESASTNQTSMYLCASSLCRGASTDTQYFGPGTRLTVL.

The V and J genes are TRBV10-1 and TRBJ2-7; maybe TRBD2 (5 bases). This CDR3 region has 13 residues. CDR1 and CDR2 (germline): WNHNN, SYGVQD (reference sequence). V shed 8 bases and J shed 0 bases, with 11 bases lying between them. CDR3 amino acids: CASPGSSSYEQYF. The CDR3 DNA reads as TGCGCCAGCCCGGGATCGAGCTCCTACGAGCAGTACTTC.

The chain recombines TRBV5-6 with TRBJ2-7, with D tentatively TRBD1 (6 bases). Per germline, CDR1 SGHDT and CDR2 YYEEEE. Trimming stripped 1 base from V and 6 bases from J, with 20 bases between. The CDR3 is made up of 16 amino acids. As DNA, the CDR3 is TGTGCCAGCAGCTTGACAGGGTTGGGAACGCTGGGCGAGCAGTACTTC. Protein: CASSLTGLGTLGEQYF.